The clone carrying this T cell receptor (beta chain) was picked up many times. This sample stems from a study of early T cells in non-severe SARS-CoV-2 infection. Germline CDR1 and CDR2: SGHRS and YFSETQ. The CDR3 has 14 amino acids. J lost 3 bases, V lost 5 bases, and 5 bases had no gene match. TCRdb redid the calling of the 5' RACE reads with MiXCR, one entry per CDR3 protein. The sample yields about 60,000 distinct CDR3 sequences, 4.5% to 7% seen once. Input material: whole blood. The receptor was derived from an adult who was a healthcare worker with PCR-confirmed SARS-CoV-2 infection or an uninfected control (not recorded which). The chain recombines TRBV5-1 with TRBJ2-7; 10 bases agree with TRBD1. The CDR3 loop is CASRLGQGNYEQYF. The CDR3 region has the DNA TGCGCCAGCAGACTGGGACAGGGGAACTACGAGCAGTACTTC.